The 5 T cell receptor beta chains in this list originate from one sample, sequenced in a study of cytomegalovirus exposure and HLA in healthy donors. The PCR had 60 Vbeta and 13 Jbeta primers. Assay used: immunoSEQ multiplex PCR; TCRdb lists only in-frame clones, some missing. The sample carries more than 140,000 clones, around 79% recorded once. Specimen: PBMCs. Receptors originate from a male donor in good health and CMV-seronegative.

This clone was detected a few times. The chain recombines TRBV6-6 with TRBJ2-3; D is possibly TRBD1 (6 bases). The V gene's germline CDR1 is MNHNY and CDR2 SVGAGI (reference sequence). The CDR3 runs 15 residues. Trimming shortened V by 7 bases and J by 0 bases, and 14 bases separated the two germline ends. The CDR3 DNA is TGTGCCAGCACCCTACAGGGAGCTAGCACAGATACGCAGTATTTT. Protein sequence: CASTLQGASTDTQYF.

This rearrangement joins TRBV7-2 to TRBJ1-3; D is possibly TRBD1 (5 bases). Germline CDR1 SGHTA, CDR2 FQGNSA. The CDR3 totals 16 residues. V lost 0 bases and J lost 4, with 13 bases in between. For the CDR3, the DNA is TGTGCCAGCAGCTTAGCATCGGGGGGATCCGGAAACACCATATATTTT. Its translation is CASSLASGGSGNTIYF.

This rearrangement joins TRBV6-6 to TRBJ1-1; TRBD1 matches 8 bases. The CDR3 has 13 amino acids. CDR1 is MNHNY, CDR2 SVGAGI, per germline (reference sequence). V lost 6 bases to trimming and J lost 3 bases; unmatched junction nucleotides: 3. This CDR3 is CASRLTGDTEAFF. CDR3 sequence (DNA): TGTGCCAGCAGATTGACAGGGGACACTGAAGCTTTCTTT.

The gene calls are TRBV5-4 and TRBJ1-3; a possible D gene is TRBD1 (6 bases). CDR3 length equals 17 residues. CDR1 is SGHNT, CDR2 YYREEE, per germline (reference sequence). Trimming removed 1 base from V and 4 bases from J, with 18 bases in between. Here the CDR3 DNA reads TGTGCCAGCAGCTTGACCTCCCAGGGGCCGGTCGGAAACACCATATATTTT. This translates into CASSLTSQGPVGNTIYF.

This clone has a handful of counts. CDR3 DNA: TGCAGCGTTTCACTAGCGGGGGGGCCCGGGACCCAGTACTTC. This gives the protein CSVSLAGGPGTQYF. The V and J genes are TRBV29-1 and TRBJ2-5; 13 nucleotides match TRBD2. This CDR3 contains 14 residues. The V gene end was trimmed by 5 bases and the J gene end by 7 bases; junction bases not matched to a gene: 7. The V gene's germline CDR1 is SQVTM and CDR2 ANQGSEA.